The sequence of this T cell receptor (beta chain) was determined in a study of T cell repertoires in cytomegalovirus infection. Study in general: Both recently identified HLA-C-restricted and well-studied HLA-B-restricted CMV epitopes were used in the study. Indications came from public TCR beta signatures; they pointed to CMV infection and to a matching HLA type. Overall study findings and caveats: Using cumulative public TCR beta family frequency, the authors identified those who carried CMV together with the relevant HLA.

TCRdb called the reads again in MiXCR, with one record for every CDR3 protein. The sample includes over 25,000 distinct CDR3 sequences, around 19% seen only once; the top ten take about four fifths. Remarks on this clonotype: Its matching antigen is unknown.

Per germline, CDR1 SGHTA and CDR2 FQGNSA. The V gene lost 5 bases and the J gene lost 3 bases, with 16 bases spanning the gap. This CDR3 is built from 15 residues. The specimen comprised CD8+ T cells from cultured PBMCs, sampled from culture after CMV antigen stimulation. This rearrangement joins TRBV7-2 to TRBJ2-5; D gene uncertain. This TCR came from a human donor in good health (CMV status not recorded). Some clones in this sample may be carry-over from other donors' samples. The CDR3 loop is CASSPGQGLKETQYF. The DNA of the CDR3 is TGTGCCAGCAGCCCCGGGCAAGGGTTAAAAGAGACCCAGTACTTC. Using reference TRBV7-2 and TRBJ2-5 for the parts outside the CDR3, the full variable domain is GAGVSQSPSNKVTEKGKDVELRCDPISGHTALYWYRQSLGQGLEFLIYFQGNSAPDKSGLPSDRFSAERTGGSVSTLTIQRTQQEDSAVYLCASSPGQGLKETQYFGPGTRLLVL.